This TCR beta chain was identified during a study of T cell repertoires in cytomegalovirus infection. Turning to the study itself: In public TCR beta signatures, there were indications of both CMV infection and matching HLA type. Findings and limits, study-wide: The response measured ex vivo was dominated by TCR beta clonotypes (HLA-C-restricted and CMV-specific). Based on cumulative public TCR beta family frequency, carriers of CMV plus the relevant HLA were identified.

In germline, CDR1 is MNHEY, CDR2 SVGAGI. V lost 0 bases and J 9 bases, leaving 9 bases between the germline ends. This CDR3 region has 13 residues. This clonotype was counted a few times. The antigen remains unidentified. TCRdb called the reads again in MiXCR, with one record for every CDR3 protein. Among hundreds of thousands of distinct CDR3 sequences listed, about 17% were seen once. Source material: PBMCs. This chain links TRBV6-5 with TRBJ2-1; D ambiguous. The source of this sequence is a human donor in good health (CMV status not recorded). Some clones in this sample may be carry-over from other donors' samples. The CDR3 sequence is CASSYSNHGEQFF. The CDR3 region has the DNA TGTGCCAGCAGTTACTCGAATCACGGTGAGCAGTTCTTC.